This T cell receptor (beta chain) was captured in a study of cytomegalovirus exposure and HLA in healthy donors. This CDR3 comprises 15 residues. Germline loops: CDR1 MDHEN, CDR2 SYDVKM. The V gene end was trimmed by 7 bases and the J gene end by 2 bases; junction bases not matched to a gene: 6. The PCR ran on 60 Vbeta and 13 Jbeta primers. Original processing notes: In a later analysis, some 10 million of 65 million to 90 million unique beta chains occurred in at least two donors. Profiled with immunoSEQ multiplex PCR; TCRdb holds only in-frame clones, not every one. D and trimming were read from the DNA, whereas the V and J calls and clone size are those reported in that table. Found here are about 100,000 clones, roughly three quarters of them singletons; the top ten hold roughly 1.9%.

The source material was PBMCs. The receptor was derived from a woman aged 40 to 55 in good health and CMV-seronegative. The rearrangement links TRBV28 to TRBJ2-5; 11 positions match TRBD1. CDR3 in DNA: TGTGCCAGCACTCTCGGGACAGGGGGGCAAGAGACCCAGTACTTC. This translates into CASTLGTGGQETQYF.